Following are 32 T cell receptor beta chains from one sample sequenced in a study of blood T cell repertoires in COVID-19. TCRdb's table, derived via immunoSEQ multiplex PCR, lists solely in-frame clones and lacks some. Of some 260,000 clones listed, roughly 85% are singletons. The specimen was peripheral blood. The receptors originated from a young man with active or convalescent COVID-19.

The chain links TRBV5-6 to TRBJ1-2; maybe TRBD1 (5 bases). Germline values: CDR1 SGHDT, CDR2 YYEEEE. This CDR3 region has 14 residues. The V and J ends lost 4 bases and 2 bases respectively, with 12 bases between them. The CDR3 sequence: CASSVDMGNYGYTF. The CDR3 bases are TGTGCCAGCAGCGTGGACATGGGCAACTATGGCTACACCTTC.

V and J are TRBV7-9 and TRBJ1-5; 9 nucleotides align to TRBD1. CDR3 length: 14 residues. Unmatched junction bases numbered 7, after V lost 5 bases and J lost 8 bases. Per the germline V gene, CDR1 is SEHNR and CDR2 is FQNEAQ (reference sequence). The CDR3 nucleotides read TGTGCCAGCAGCCCCACGACAGGGGGGGAGCCCCAGCATTTT. It translates to CASSPTTGGEPQHF.

V is TRBV6-9 and J is TRBJ2-7; 8 nucleotides agree with TRBD2. V dropped 11 bases and J dropped 3; count of bases not matched to a gene: 9. CDR1 and CDR2 from the germline V gene are MNHGY and SVAAGI. The CDR3 is 13 residues long. CDR3 amino acids: CAASGGRLYEQYF. Written as DNA, the CDR3 is TGTGCCGCGAGCGGGGGACGTCTCTACGAGCAGTACTTC.

CDR3 nucleotides: TGTGCCAGCAGGGGGGACAGGGGAGGAGAAAAACTGTTTTTT. This gives the protein CASRGDRGGEKLFF. This sequence joins TRBV5-4 and TRBJ1-4; 10 bases are a match to TRBD1. Germline V gives CDR1 SGHNT, CDR2 YYREEE (reference sequence). This CDR3 contains 14 residues. Trimming removed 5 bases from V and 8 bases from J; junction bases left unmatched: 6.

The rearrangement joins TRBV30 to TRBJ1-4; perhaps TRBD1 as D (5 bases). The CDR3 contains 14 residues. CDR1 is GTSNPN, CDR2 SVGIG, per germline (reference sequence). V gave up 0 bases and J gave up 6 bases, with 11 bases separating them. The CDR3 sequence: CAWSVPPRDEKLFF. CDR3 DNA sequence: TGTGCCTGGAGTGTACCGCCCAGGGATGAAAAACTGTTTTTT.

The chain links TRBV6-1 to TRBJ1-5; possible D gene TRBD1, 5 bases. The length of the CDR3 is 14 residues. Germline V gene data show CDR1 as MNHNS and CDR2 as SASEGT. V lost 3 bases to trimming and J lost 6 bases, with 12 bases between them. Written as DNA, the CDR3 is TGTGCCAGCAGTGAGTCGGGGGGAACTCAGCCCCAGCATTTT. Its translation: CASSESGGTQPQHF.

The chain combines TRBV30 with TRBJ2-2; 8 bases are a match to TRBD1. Germline values: CDR1 GTSNPN, CDR2 SVGIG (reference sequence). The junction had 11 bases not matched to a gene; V was cut back by 2 bases and J by 3 bases. The CDR3 spans 17 residues. The CDR3 is CAWSSGPGGYYTGELFF. The CDR3 DNA is TGTGCCTGGAGTTCCGGGCCAGGGGGCTATTACACCGGGGAGCTGTTTTTT.

V is TRBV6-2 or TRBV6-3 and J is TRBJ1-2, with TRBD1 matching 7 bases. CDR1 MNHEY and CDR2 SVGEGT come from the germline V gene. The CDR3 has 17 amino acids. V shed 2 bases, J shed 5 bases, and the junction held 14 bases outside the gene matches. The CDR3 sequence is CASSYRPTGQARYGYTF. For the CDR3, the DNA is TGTGCCAGCAGTTACCGACCTACCGGACAGGCCAGGTATGGCTACACCTTC.

The gene calls are TRBV21-1 and TRBJ1-1; the D segment call TRBD1 is taken from the table without a DNA check. TRBV21-1 counts as a pseudogene. The CDR3 sequence is 16 residues long. CDR3 DNA sequence: TGTGCCAACACACTCCGGGACAGAGGTTACGACACTGAAGCTTTCTTT. Translated, it gives CANTLRDRGYDTEAFF.

The rearrangement uses TRBV9 and TRBJ2-5, with D hard to call. V was trimmed by 0 bases and J by 1 base, leaving 7 bases between them. CDR3 length: 14 amino acids. Germline V gives CDR1 SGDLS, CDR2 YYNGEE. CDR3 amino acids: CASSVDPIQETQYF. The CDR3 nucleotides are TGTGCCAGCAGCGTAGATCCTATCCAAGAGACCCAGTACTTC.

This chain links TRBV4-3 with TRBJ1-1, with a weak D call TRBD1 (5 bases). Germline CDR1 reads LGHNA; CDR2 reads YSLEER. This CDR3 has 17 residues. The germline V and J ends were trimmed by 1 base and 1 base, with 16 bases remaining between them. This CDR3 is CASSQGEPQGANTEAFF. CDR3 DNA: TGCGCCAGCAGCCAAGGCGAACCCCAGGGTGCGAACACTGAAGCTTTCTTT.

The chain combines TRBV27 with TRBJ2-1; D perhaps matches TRBD2 (5 bases). With 3 bases removed from V and 6 bases from J, the gap between germline ends came to 15 bases. Germline values: CDR1 MNHEY, CDR2 SMNVEV (reference sequence). CDR3 size: 15 residues. CDR3 in amino acids: CASSFQSGRGNEQFF. CDR3 DNA sequence: TGTGCCAGCAGTTTTCAATCAGGACGGGGCAATGAGCAGTTCTTC.

This clone was observed a single time. The rearrangement uses TRBV29-1 and TRBJ1-2, with unresolved D. The germline gives CDR1 SQVTM, CDR2 ANQGSEA. There are 13 residues in the CDR3. V lost 6 bases and J lost 4, with 15 bases in between. The DNA for the CDR3 is TGCAGCGTGTATGGTGGGAGAAGCTATGGCTACACCTTC. It specifies CSVYGGRSYGYTF.

The chain has TRBV28 and TRBJ1-1; 7 positions agree with TRBD1. Germline-derived CDR1 and CDR2 are MDHEN and SYDVKM. V was clipped by 8 bases and J by 4 bases; unmatched bases: 10. CDR3 length: 14 amino acids. The CDR3 protein is CASGQTGRSTEAFF. The CDR3 DNA is TGTGCCAGCGGTCAGACAGGGAGGAGCACTGAAGCTTTCTTT.

This clone was recorded once. V and J are TRBV19 and TRBJ1-1, with 8 bases aligning to TRBD1. Trimming at V came to 9 bases and at J to 4 bases, leaving 10 bases not matched to a gene. This CDR3 has 14 residues. From germline, CDR1 is LNHDA and CDR2 SQIVND (reference sequence). As DNA, the CDR3 is TGTGCCAGCTACAGGGGGGTCGAGGCCACTGAAGCTTTCTTT. Protein: CASYRGVEATEAFF.

The chain recombines TRBV11-2 with TRBJ1-1, with 8 bases that match TRBD1. The J segment lost 5 bases and the V segment lost 5 bases, leaving 10 bases of the junction unmatched. The CDR3 spans 15 residues. In germline, CDR1 is SGHAT, CDR2 FQNNGV. The CDR3 DNA sequence: TGTGCCAGCAGCCAGGACAGGGTCGGAAAAACTGAAGCTTTCTTT. It codes for CASSQDRVGKTEAFF.

The chain couples TRBV7-3 to TRBJ2-1, with D possibly matching TRBD1 (6 bases). Looked up from germline, CDR1 is SGHTA and CDR2 is FQGTGA. With 2 bases removed from V and 6 bases from J, the gap between germline ends came to 11 bases. The CDR3 runs to 14 residues. The CDR3 DNA reads TGTGCCAGCAGCTTATCGGCAGGGGCCAATGAGCAGTTCTTC. It is translated as CASSLSAGANEQFF. The complete variable domain, with remaining parts taken from reference TRBV7-3 and TRBJ2-1, reads GAGVSQTPSNKVTEKGKYVELRCDPISGHTALYWYRQSLGQGPEFLIYFQGTGAADDSGLPNDRFFAVRPEGSVSTLKIQRTERGDSAVYLCASSLSAGANEQFFGPGTRLTVL.

CDR3: CASSSSGGDSLQHF. In nucleotides, the CDR3 is TGCGCCAGCAGCTCATCTGGCGGGGACAGCCTGCAGCATTTT. This chain joins TRBV5-1 and TRBJ1-5, with 7 bases that match TRBD1. Germline CDR1 SGHRS, CDR2 YFSETQ. The CDR3 sequence is 14 residues long. Losses at the gene ends were 3 bases for V and 13 bases for J; bases not matched to a gene: 13.

The CDR3 loop is CASSSMGVNQPQHF. The CDR3 region has the DNA TGTGCCAGCAGCTCGATGGGAGTAAATCAGCCCCAGCATTTT. The V call is TRBV5-4, the J call TRBJ1-5; D remains ambiguous. CDR3 length equals 14 residues. Per the germline V gene, CDR1 is SGHNT and CDR2 is YYREEE (reference sequence). V was pared by 3 bases and J by 4 bases, with 11 bases between.

The chain combines TRBV6-1 with TRBJ1-1, with D uncertain. Germline V gene sequence: CDR1 MNHNS, CDR2 SASEGT. V was pared by 2 bases and J by 0 bases, with 7 bases between. This CDR3 contains 14 residues. The CDR3 loop is CASSEIQMNTEAFF. CDR3 nucleotides: TGTGCCAGCAGTGAAATTCAAATGAACACTGAAGCTTTCTTT.

The J gene is TRBJ1-1, the V gene TRBV25-1, with D uncertain. CDR3 length: 14 residues. The germline V gene has CDR1 MGHDK and CDR2 SYGVNS. The germline V and J ends were trimmed by 4 bases and 0 bases, with 9 bases remaining between them. CDR3 residues: CASSGQVMNTEAFF. The DNA for the CDR3 is TGTGCCAGCAGTGGCCAGGTCATGAACACTGAAGCTTTCTTT.

The rearrangement uses TRBV18 and TRBJ1-4; no clear D. The V end was cut by 1 base, the J end by 1 base, with 7 bases between. CDR3 length: 15 residues. Per the germline V gene, CDR1 is KGHSH and CDR2 is LQKENI. CDR3 protein: CASSPQGGTNEKLFF. The CDR3 region has the DNA TGTGCCAGCTCACCACAAGGCGGAACTAATGAAAAACTGTTTTTT.

This chain connects TRBV6-6 to TRBJ1-2; D uncertain. The CDR3 is 11 amino acids. Trimming stripped 5 bases from V and 8 bases from J, with 9 bases between. Germline lookup yields CDR1 MNHNY and CDR2 SVGAGI (reference sequence). The CDR3 loop reads CASSRVSGYTF. The CDR3 region has the DNA TGTGCCAGCAGTCGGGTAAGCGGCTACACCTTC.

The CDR3 sequence: CASSRTSGGRVSYNEQFF. The CDR3 nucleotides are TGTGCCAGTAGTCGGACTAGCGGGGGCCGCGTTTCCTACAATGAGCAGTTCTTC. The genes are TRBV19 and TRBJ2-1; 13 bases agree with TRBD2. This CDR3 has 18 residues. V was clipped by 5 bases and J by 1 base; unmatched bases: 8. CDR1 is LNHDA and CDR2 is SQIVND in the germline V gene (reference sequence).

The chain has TRBV7-9 and TRBJ1-2; D may be TRBD1 (6 bases). This CDR3 comprises 13 residues. Trimming shortened V by 5 bases and J by 2 bases, and 9 bases separated the two germline ends. Germline V gene lookup returns CDR1 SEHNR and CDR2 FQNEAQ (reference sequence). DNA for the CDR3: TGTGCCAGCAGCCTTCAGGGGAACTATGGCTACACCTTC. It yields the protein CASSLQGNYGYTF.

The V call is TRBV7-6, the J call TRBJ1-1; D perhaps matches TRBD1 (6 bases). The CDR3 loop spans 14 amino acids. Deletions cut 8 bases from V and 1 base from J, with 14 bases between. Germline V CDR1 and CDR2: SGHVS, FNYEAQ. The CDR3: CASRAGAGNTEAFF. CDR3 nucleotide sequence: TGTGCCAGCCGAGCAGGGGCCGGGAACACTGAAGCTTTCTTT.

The rearrangement links TRBV7-9 to TRBJ1-2; the D gene is possibly TRBD1 (6 bases). CDR1 and CDR2 (germline): SEHNR, FQNEAQ (reference sequence). Trimming stripped 1 base from V and 1 base from J, with 10 bases between. CDR3 size: 15 residues. The CDR3 is CASSLGQALNYGYTF. DNA of the CDR3: TGTGCCAGCAGCTTAGGACAGGCCCTTAACTATGGCTACACCTTC.

The chain recombines TRBV7-9 with TRBJ2-2; weak D call: TRBD1 (6 bases). Between the trimmed V and J ends, which lost 4 bases and 4 bases, there was a span of 13 bases. This CDR3 region has 15 residues. From germline, CDR1 is SEHNR and CDR2 FQNEAQ (reference sequence). CDR3 sequence: CASSSRQVSTGELFF. In nucleotides, the CDR3 is TGTGCCAGCAGCTCCCGACAGGTCAGCACCGGGGAGCTGTTTTTT.

This chain joins TRBV15 and TRBJ1-2, with D possibly matching TRBD1 (5 bases). V lost 0 bases, J lost 0 bases, and 8 bases lay in between. Germline V lookup: CDR1 LNHNV, CDR2 YYDKDF (reference sequence). This CDR3 has 15 residues. In DNA form, the CDR3 reads TGTGCCACCAGCAGAGACAGGGCCTCTAACTATGGCTACACCTTC. Translated: CATSRDRASNYGYTF.

Worth noting for this clone: One junction end disagrees with the germline gene, perhaps due to a read error. V and J are TRBV9 and TRBJ1-1; tentatively, D is TRBD1 (6 bases). The CDR3 loop spans 14 amino acids. The germline V gene encodes CDR1 SGDLS and CDR2 YYNGEE. The CDR3 sequence is CASSAGQQNSEAFF. The CDR3 bases are TGTGCCAGCAGCGCGGGACAACAGAACTCTGAAGCTTTCTTT.

The DNA of the CDR3 is TGTGCAGCAGCGGGAGTTTGGGAGACCCAGTACTTC. Translated: CAAAGVWETQYF. The rearrangement links TRBV21-1 to TRBJ2-5; TRBD2 was called by the table and not checked on the DNA. TRBV21-1 is deemed a pseudogene. The CDR3 covers 12 residues.

This chain uses TRBV6-1 with TRBJ2-1, with 9 bases lining up with TRBD1. In germline, CDR1 is MNHNS, CDR2 SASEGT. The CDR3 runs 15 residues. The J segment lost 9 bases and the V segment lost 4 bases, leaving 10 bases of the junction unmatched. The CDR3 region is CASSGGTGFTSEQFF. The CDR3 nucleotides read TGTGCCAGCAGTGGAGGGACAGGGTTTACTTCTGAGCAGTTCTTC.